This T cell receptor (beta chain) was profiled in a study of blood T cell repertoires in COVID-19. The CDR3 sequence is 16 residues long. The V end was cut by 0 bases, the J end by 1 base, with 9 bases between. Germline values: CDR1 MRHNA, CDR2 SNTAGT. Sequenced by immunoSEQ multiplex PCR; TCRdb stores in-frame clones only, minus some. This table has fewer than 450,000 clones, about 90% appearing once. The TCR comes from a man aged 18 to 29 who had recovered from COVID-19. Sequenced: PBMCs or T cells enriched from blood (not recorded which). The rearrangement links TRBV6-4 to TRBJ1-4; a weak D match, TRBD1 (5 bases). The CDR3: CASSDSRVRTNEKLFF. In nucleotides, the CDR3 is TGTGCCAGCAGTGACTCCAGGGTCAGAACTAATGAAAAACTGTTTTTT.